This T cell receptor beta chain was identified during a study of CD8 T cells in Susac syndrome (dated by TCRdb to between 2018 and 2020). Regarding the study in general: Whether CD8+ T cell activation and differentiation in Susac syndrome was antigen driven was tested using repertoire sequencing.

High-throughput TCR beta sequencing profiled peripheral blood CD8+ and CD4+ T cells from healthy donors, Susac syndrome patients and multiple sclerosis patients. Treatment-naive patients with stable or active relapsing-remitting disease fulfilling revised McDonald criteria were used as multiple sclerosis controls. Bulk CD8+ and CD4+ T cells were purified by magnetic negative isolation, while CD8+ TEMRA cells were enriched using FACS. Blood was drawn into EDTA tubes, processed within 24 hours, and PBMCs were isolated by density gradient centrifugation. PBMCs destined for TCR sequencing were cryopreserved in liquid nitrogen and later thawed in a 37 °C water bath. The sorted or isolated CD4+, CD8+ and CD8+ TEMRA cells had a purity of 90% or higher. Per the germline V gene, SGHTA is the CDR1 and FQGTGA is the CDR2. V sheds 2 bases and J sheds 4 bases, leaving 5 bases between their ends. The CDR3, from cysteine to phenylalanine, totals 12 residues. Only CDR3 DNA remains: 36 bases, in frame from the first base.

The study at large found these results: The number of individuals in the TCR sequencing and HLA analysis was recognized as being relatively small.

RNA was extracted using the RNeasy kit, and about 0.45 to 1 ug of the RNA was reverse transcribed with random hexamers. TCR beta CDR3 regions were amplified with the immunoSEQ multiplex PCR assay covering 54 Vbeta and 13 Jbeta segments. To correct PCR amplification bias, a synthetic template baseline was used for both primer optimization and computational correction. As for the original processing: Reads were annotated to V, D and J genes according to IMGT and were analyzed with immunoSEQ Analyzer, with only productive sequences retained. To calculate clonality, Shannon entropy was normalized by log2 of the number of productive unique sequences and then subtracted from one. For each patient and control, public and private clones were evaluated within the 100 most prevalent clones. A clone was defined as Susac-specific if it was absent from the healthy and MS cohorts, from roughly 980 published viral clones and from other ImmuneACCESS disease sequences. TCRdb passed the public sequencing reads through fastp at Q25 and MiXCR, retaining productive beta sequences. Identical CDR3 protein sequences are pooled into one entry, listed with their most common genes and DNA. The V and J calls and clone size come from TCRdb's table, not from the authors' own analysis. The sample table shows 150,000 to 200,000 distinct CDR3 sequences, and roughly 94% are seen once. The ten biggest clones cover almost 0.095% of the sample.

Points on this clonotype: Its antigen has not been determined. No base quality information exists; no much larger clone differs at one position.

Rearrangement joined TRBV7-3 to TRBJ1-1, with the D gene too uncertain to name. The TCR was taken from a human donor with multiple sclerosis. The sample consisted of CD4+ T cells from PBMCs. The bases read TGTGCCAGCAGCTTATTGGGCACTGAAGCTTTCTTT. It encodes CASSLLGTEAFF.